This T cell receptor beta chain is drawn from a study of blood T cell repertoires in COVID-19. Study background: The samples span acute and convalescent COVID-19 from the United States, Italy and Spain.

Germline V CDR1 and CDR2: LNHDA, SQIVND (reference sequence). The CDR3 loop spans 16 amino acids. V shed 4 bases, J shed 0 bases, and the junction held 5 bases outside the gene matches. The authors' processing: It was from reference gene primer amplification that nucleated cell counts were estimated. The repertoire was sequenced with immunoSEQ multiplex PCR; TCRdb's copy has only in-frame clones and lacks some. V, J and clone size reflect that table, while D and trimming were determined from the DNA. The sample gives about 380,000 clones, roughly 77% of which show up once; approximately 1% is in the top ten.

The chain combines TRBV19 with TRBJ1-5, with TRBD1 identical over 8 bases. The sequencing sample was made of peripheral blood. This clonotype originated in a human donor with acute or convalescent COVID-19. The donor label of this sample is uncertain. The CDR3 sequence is CASSSRQGYSNQPQHF. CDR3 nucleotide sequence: TGTGCCAGTAGTAGCAGACAGGGGTATAGCAATCAGCCCCAGCATTTT. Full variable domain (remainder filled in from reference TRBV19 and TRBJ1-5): DGGITQSPKYLFRKEGQNVTLSCEQNLNHDAMYWYRQDPGQGLRLIYYSQIVNDFQKGDIAEGYSVSREKKESFPLTVTSAQKNPTAFYLCASSSRQGYSNQPQHFGDGTRLSIL.